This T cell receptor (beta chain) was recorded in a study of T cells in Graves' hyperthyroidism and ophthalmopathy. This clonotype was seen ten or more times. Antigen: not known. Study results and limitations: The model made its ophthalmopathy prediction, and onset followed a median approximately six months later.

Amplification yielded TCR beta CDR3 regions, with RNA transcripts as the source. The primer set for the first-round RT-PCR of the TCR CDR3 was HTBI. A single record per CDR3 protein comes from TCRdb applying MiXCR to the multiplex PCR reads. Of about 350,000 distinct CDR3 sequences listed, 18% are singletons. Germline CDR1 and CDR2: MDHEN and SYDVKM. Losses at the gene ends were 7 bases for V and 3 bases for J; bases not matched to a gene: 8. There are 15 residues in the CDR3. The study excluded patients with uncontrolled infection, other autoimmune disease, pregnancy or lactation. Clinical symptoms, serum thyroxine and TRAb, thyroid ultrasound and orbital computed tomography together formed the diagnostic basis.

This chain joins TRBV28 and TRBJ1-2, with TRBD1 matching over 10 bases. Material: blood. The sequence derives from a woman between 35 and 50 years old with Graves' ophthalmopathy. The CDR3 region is CASIETGTGDYGYTF. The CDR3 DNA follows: TGTGCCAGCATCGAGACCGGGACAGGGGACTATGGCTACACCTTC.